This TCR beta chain was retrieved from a study of early T cells in non-severe SARS-CoV-2 infection. At the level of the study: The chains were unpaired, and the sequenced material was bulk RNA from unsorted whole blood.

Study observations and caveats: VDJdb matching, biased toward anti-spike CD8 responses, missed private and CD4 specificities.

In the library, individual cDNA molecules carried attached unique molecular identifiers. MiXCR was run by TCRdb on the 5' RACE reads, yielding one entry per CDR3 protein. The top ten clones hold around 1.6% of a sample with about 61,000 distinct CDR3 sequences, roughly a tenth of them seen once. This clonotype was seen a handful of times. Antigen specificity is unknown. This CDR3 region has 14 residues. V lost 5 bases to trimming and J lost 3 bases, with 14 bases between them. Per germline, CDR1 KGHSH and CDR2 LQKENI. J is TRBJ2-7 and V is TRBV18; D unresolved. The receptor was derived from an adult who was a healthcare worker with PCR-confirmed SARS-CoV-2 infection or an uninfected control (not recorded which). Sequenced input: whole blood. This CDR3 reads CASSSRALHYEQYF. The CDR3 nucleotides read TGTGCCAGCTCATCTCGCGCCCTACACTACGAGCAGTACTTC.